The table lists the clone carrying this T cell receptor beta chain with many counts. This record comes from a study of T cell repertoires in cytomegalovirus infection. The CDR3 contains 15 residues. Germline assignment: CDR1 SGHTA and CDR2 FQGNSA. The V and J ends lost 5 bases and 1 base respectively, with 13 bases between them. TCRdb analysed the reads with MiXCR anew, one entry per CDR3 protein. Here the sample spans roughly 100,000 distinct CDR3 sequences, more than 15% being singletons. Sequenced input: PBMCs. The chain has TRBV7-2 and TRBJ2-3; the D is unclear. The source of this sequence is a human donor in good health (CMV status not recorded). Some clones in this sample may be carry-over from other donors' samples. The CDR3 DNA follows: TGTGCCAGCAGCGACTCGACGTTTCGCACAGATACGCAGTATTTT. Its protein is CASSDSTFRTDTQYF.